A selection of T cell receptor beta chains follows, all from one sample in a study of PD-1 blockade in classical Hodgkin lymphoma. Produced via immunoSEQ multiplex PCR; TCRdb's table is partial and in-frame only. The sample lists some 2,400 clones; 70% to 90% were seen once. The material was CD4+ T cells from blood, obtained at baseline. Receptors were obtained from a human donor with classical Hodgkin lymphoma. Both conserved end residues are part of each CDR3. D genes are given only for firm matches. Clone sizes are given selectively: once, few, many, or a class where the clone is expanded.

. | . | TRBJ2-1 | TRBV19 | TGTGCCAGTAGTAAGGGATCCGCCTACAATGAGCAGTTCTTC | CASSKGSAYNEQFF
. | . | TRBJ1-5 | TRBV2 | TGTGCCAGCAGCCCCGACAGTGGGGGCAATCAGCCCCAGCATTTT | CASSPDSGGNQPQHF
. | TRBD1 | TRBJ2-5 | TRBV11-2 | TGTGCCAGCAGCTTAGGGACAGGGGGAGAGACCCAGTACTTC | CASSLGTGGETQYF
. | TRBD1 | TRBJ2-7 | TRBV10-1 | TGCGCCAGCAGTGAGTCGACACAGGGGGCGCGTCAGTACTTC | CASSESTQGARQYF
. | TRBD1 | TRBJ1-1 | TRBV5-4 | TGTGCCAGCAGCTTGCCGTACAGGGGATCGAACACTGAAGCTTTCTTT | CASSLPYRGSNTEAFF
. | . | TRBJ2-7 | TRBV10-2 | TGCGCCAGCAGTGAGTCTAGCGGCTACGAGCAGTACTTC | CASSESSGYEQYF
. | . | TRBJ1-2 | TRBV9 | TGTGCCAGCAGCCAGGGACCGCATTACACCTTC | CASSQGPHYTF
. | . | TRBJ2-4 | TRBV6-1 | TGTGCCAGCAGTGAGTTCTCGGGAAGGAAAAACATTCAGTACTTC | CASSEFSGRKNIQYF
. | TRBD1 | TRBJ2-1 | TRBV18 | TGTGCCAGCTCACCTCCTCGACAGGGGCCCGGCTGGTACAATGAGCAGTTCTTC | CASSPPRQGPGWYNEQFF
once | TRBD1 | TRBJ1-1 | TRBV5-1 | TGCGCCAGCAGCTCTCCCCGGGACAGAGGACTTTCTGAAGCTTTCTTT | CASSSPRDRGLSEAFF
. | TRBD2 | TRBJ2-1 | TRBV5-1 | TGCGCCAGCAGCCCCGGACTAGCGGGACCAACCCGGTTCTTC | CASSPGLAGPTRFF
. | TRBD2 | TRBJ2-1 | TRBV28 | TGTGCCAGCAGTTTAGCGGGAGGAGGCAATGAGCAGTTCTTC | CASSLAGGGNEQFF
. | TRBD2 | TRBJ2-3 | TRBV9 | TGTGCCAGCAGTCGTTTAGCGGGGGAATCAGATACGCAGTATTTT | CASSRLAGESDTQYF
. | . | TRBJ2-2 | TRBV12-5 | TGTGCTACCGGGAGCTACACCGGGGAGCTGTTTTTT | CATGSYTGELFF
. | . | TRBJ1-5 | TRBV7-8 | TGTGCCAGCAGCTCCAGGGGATCCCTTAGCAATCAGCCCCAGCATTTT | CASSSRGSLSNQPQHF
. | TRBD1 | TRBJ1-2 | TRBV29-1 | TGCAGCGCCGGGACAGGAGTATATGGCTACACCTTC | CSAGTGVYGYTF
. | . | TRBJ1-6 | TRBV2 | TGTGCCAGCAGTGAAAGGGGAACAGGGTTTTCACCCCTCCACTTT | CASSERGTGFSPLHF
. | TRBD2 | TRBJ2-3 | TRBV4-2 | TGTGCCAGCAGCCAAGATTCTAGCGGGAGGAATACGCAGTATTTT | CASSQDSSGRNTQYF
. | TRBD1 | TRBJ2-2 | TRBV7-9 | TGTGCCAGCAGCTCCCCGGGACAGGGAACGAACACCGGGGAGCTGTTTTTT | CASSSPGQGTNTGELFF
once | . | TRBJ1-1 | TRBV7-8 | TGTGCCAGCAGCTTATCGGGCTGGACGTTT | CASSLSGWTF
few | . | TRBJ1-2 | TRBV10-3 | TGTGCCATCAGTGAGTCAGGGCGACGGAACTATGGCTACACCTTC | CAISESGRRNYGYTF
. | TRBD1 | TRBJ1-5 | TRBV7-2 | TGTGCCAGCAGCTTAGCGTTAGGGACAGGCCCCCGGTCCCAGCATTTT | CASSLALGTGPRSQHF
once | TRBD1 | TRBJ2-1 | TRBV2 | TGTGCCAGCAGACTCCGACAGGGAGAGACGGACAATGAGCAGTTCTTC | CASRLRQGETDNEQFF
. | . | TRBJ1-1 | TRBV27 | TGTGCCAGCAGGCACAGGGTTGGTGGCACTGAAGCTTTCTTT | CASRHRVGGTEAFF
. | . | TRBJ1-2 | TRBV7-2 | TGTGCCAGCAGCCTCCGGGACTCCATCTATGGCTACACCTTC | CASSLRDSIYGYTF
few | . | TRBJ2-1 | TRBV5-4 | TGTGCCAGCAGCTTGGCCCTCCGTAAGAATGAGCAGTTCTTC | CASSLALRKNEQFF
few | . | TRBJ1-1 | TRBV6-1 | TGTGCCAGCACCGGACGGAGGAACACTGAAGCTTTCTTT | CASTGRRNTEAFF
. | TRBD1 | TRBJ2-3 | TRBV5-6 | TGTGCCAGCAGCCTTACAGGGGGTTACACAGATACGCAGTATTTT | CASSLTGGYTDTQYF
. | . | TRBJ1-1 | TRBV7-9 | TGTGCCAGCAGCTTAGTTCAGGTGGTGAACACTGAAGCTTTCTTT | CASSLVQVVNTEAFF
once | TRBD2 | TRBJ2-1 | TRBV9 | TGTGCCAGCAGCGCAGAGGGATTTAGCGGGGGTAGGCTCGATGAGCAGTTCTTC | CASSAEGFSGGRLDEQFF
. | . | TRBJ2-1 | TRBV27 | TGTGCCAGCAGTTTAGTCTCACAACCTTACAATGAGCAGTTCTTC | CASSLVSQPYNEQFF
once | TRBD1 | TRBJ2-7 | TRBV5-4 | TGTGCCAGCAGCTGGAGACAGGGGGATTACGAGCAGTACTTC | CASSWRQGDYEQYF
. | . | TRBJ2-1 | TRBV7-6 | TGTGCCAGCAGCTTACCACACAATGAGCAGTTCTTC | CASSLPHNEQFF
. | . | TRBJ1-2 | TRBV28 | TGTGCCAGCAGTTTGATACAGAACTATGGCTACACCTTC | CASSLIQNYGYTF
. | TRBD1 | TRBJ1-5 | TRBV10-3 | TGTGCCACGGCCCTTCGGACAGGCCCCAATCAGCCCCAGCATTTT | CATALRTGPNQPQHF
. | TRBD2 | TRBJ2-3 | TRBV10-3 | TGTGCCACGTTAGCGGGGGGTGGCACAGATACGCAGTATTTT | CATLAGGGTDTQYF
. | . | TRBJ2-7 | TRBV29-1 | TGCAGCGTCGGGGGGACACTTGTAAACGAGCAGTACTTC | CSVGGTLVNEQYF
. | . | TRBJ2-1 | TRBV5-4 | TGTGCCAGCACCGTAAGTACACAGCAATACAATGAGCAGTTCTTC | CASTVSTQQYNEQFF
. | . | TRBJ2-3 | TRBV5-4 | TGTGCCAGCAGCTTGCTGGGGGTTTATACGCAGTATTTT | CASSLLGVYTQYF
once | . | TRBJ1-1 | TRBV14 | TGTGCCAGCAGCCAAGACACGCTGAACACTGAAGCTTTCTTT | CASSQDTLNTEAFF
once | TRBD2 | TRBJ2-3 | TRBV7-9 | TGTGCCAGCAGCTTACGGGGGGGGACAGATACGCAGTATTTT | CASSLRGGTDTQYF
. | . | TRBJ1-2 | TRBV11-3 | TGTGCCAGCAGCTTAGATAGGCCAGGGAAGGGCTACACCTTC | CASSLDRPGKGYTF
once | TRBD1 | TRBJ2-7 | TRBV23-1 | TGCGCCAGCAGTCAAGGGGCCCCGGACAGGAAACTTTACGAGCAGTACTTC | CASSQGAPDRKLYEQYF
. | . | TRBJ1-3 | TRBV6-5 | TGTGCCAGCAGCCCCGGGGGCTCTGGAAACACCATATATTTT | CASSPGGSGNTIYF
few | . | TRBJ1-2 | TRBV11-2 | TGTGCCAGCAGCTTAGATAGGCCAGGGAAGGGCTACACCTTC | CASSLDRPGKGYTF
. | TRBD1 | TRBJ1-4 | TRBV7-9 | TGTGCCAGCAGCTTTGGTCCTTCCACAACAGGGGGCAAGGAAAAACTGTTTTTT | CASSFGPSTTGGKEKLFF
. | . | TRBJ1-1 | TRBV2 | TGTGCCAGCAAAAGGACAGCTGAAGCTTTCTTT | CASKRTAEAFF
. | . | TRBJ1-1 | TRBV28 | TGTGCCAGCCGGGGGACGGTACGGAGCACTGAAGCTTTCTTT | CASRGTVRSTEAFF
. | . | TRBJ2-4 | TRBV7-7 | TGTGCCCCCGGGGAGGCGGGGTTACTAGCCAAAAACATTCAGTACTTC | CAPGEAGLLAKNIQYF
. | . | TRBJ2-2 | TRBV28 | TGTGCCAGCAGTTTATGGAGCACCGGGGAGCTGTTTTTT | CASSLWSTGELFF
. | . | TRBJ2-4 | TRBV2 | TGTGCCAGCAGTGACCCGGGATTAGCCAAAAACATTCAGTACTTC | CASSDPGLAKNIQYF